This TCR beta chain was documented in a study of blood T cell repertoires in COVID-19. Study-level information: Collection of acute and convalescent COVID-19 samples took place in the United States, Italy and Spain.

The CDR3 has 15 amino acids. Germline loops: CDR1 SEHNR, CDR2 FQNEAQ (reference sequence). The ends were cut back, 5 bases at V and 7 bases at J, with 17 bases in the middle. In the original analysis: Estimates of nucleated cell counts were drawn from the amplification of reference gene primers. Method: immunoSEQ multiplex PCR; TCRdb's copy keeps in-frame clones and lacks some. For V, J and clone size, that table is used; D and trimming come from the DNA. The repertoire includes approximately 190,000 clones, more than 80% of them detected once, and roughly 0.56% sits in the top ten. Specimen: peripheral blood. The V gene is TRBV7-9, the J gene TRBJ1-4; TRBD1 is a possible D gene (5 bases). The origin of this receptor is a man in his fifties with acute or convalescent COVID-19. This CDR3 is CASSTSGRGSEKLFF. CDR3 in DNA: TGTGCCAGCAGCACTTCAGGGCGCGGATCTGAAAAACTGTTTTTT.